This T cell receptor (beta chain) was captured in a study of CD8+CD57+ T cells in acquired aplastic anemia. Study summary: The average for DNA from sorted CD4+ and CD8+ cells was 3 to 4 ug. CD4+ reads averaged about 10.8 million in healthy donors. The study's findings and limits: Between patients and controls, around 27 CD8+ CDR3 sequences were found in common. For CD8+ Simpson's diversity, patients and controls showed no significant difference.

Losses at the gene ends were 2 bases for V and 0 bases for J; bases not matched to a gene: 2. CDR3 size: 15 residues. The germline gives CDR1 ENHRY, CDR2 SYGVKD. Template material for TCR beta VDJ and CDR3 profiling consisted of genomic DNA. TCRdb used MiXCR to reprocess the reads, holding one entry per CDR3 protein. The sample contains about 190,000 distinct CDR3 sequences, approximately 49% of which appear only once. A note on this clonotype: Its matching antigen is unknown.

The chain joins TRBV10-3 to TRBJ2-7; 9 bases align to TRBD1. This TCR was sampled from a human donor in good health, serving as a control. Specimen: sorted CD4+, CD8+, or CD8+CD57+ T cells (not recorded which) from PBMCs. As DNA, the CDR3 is TGTGCCATCAGTGAGGTGACAGGGGGCTCCTACGAGCAGTACTTC. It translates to CAISEVTGGSYEQYF.